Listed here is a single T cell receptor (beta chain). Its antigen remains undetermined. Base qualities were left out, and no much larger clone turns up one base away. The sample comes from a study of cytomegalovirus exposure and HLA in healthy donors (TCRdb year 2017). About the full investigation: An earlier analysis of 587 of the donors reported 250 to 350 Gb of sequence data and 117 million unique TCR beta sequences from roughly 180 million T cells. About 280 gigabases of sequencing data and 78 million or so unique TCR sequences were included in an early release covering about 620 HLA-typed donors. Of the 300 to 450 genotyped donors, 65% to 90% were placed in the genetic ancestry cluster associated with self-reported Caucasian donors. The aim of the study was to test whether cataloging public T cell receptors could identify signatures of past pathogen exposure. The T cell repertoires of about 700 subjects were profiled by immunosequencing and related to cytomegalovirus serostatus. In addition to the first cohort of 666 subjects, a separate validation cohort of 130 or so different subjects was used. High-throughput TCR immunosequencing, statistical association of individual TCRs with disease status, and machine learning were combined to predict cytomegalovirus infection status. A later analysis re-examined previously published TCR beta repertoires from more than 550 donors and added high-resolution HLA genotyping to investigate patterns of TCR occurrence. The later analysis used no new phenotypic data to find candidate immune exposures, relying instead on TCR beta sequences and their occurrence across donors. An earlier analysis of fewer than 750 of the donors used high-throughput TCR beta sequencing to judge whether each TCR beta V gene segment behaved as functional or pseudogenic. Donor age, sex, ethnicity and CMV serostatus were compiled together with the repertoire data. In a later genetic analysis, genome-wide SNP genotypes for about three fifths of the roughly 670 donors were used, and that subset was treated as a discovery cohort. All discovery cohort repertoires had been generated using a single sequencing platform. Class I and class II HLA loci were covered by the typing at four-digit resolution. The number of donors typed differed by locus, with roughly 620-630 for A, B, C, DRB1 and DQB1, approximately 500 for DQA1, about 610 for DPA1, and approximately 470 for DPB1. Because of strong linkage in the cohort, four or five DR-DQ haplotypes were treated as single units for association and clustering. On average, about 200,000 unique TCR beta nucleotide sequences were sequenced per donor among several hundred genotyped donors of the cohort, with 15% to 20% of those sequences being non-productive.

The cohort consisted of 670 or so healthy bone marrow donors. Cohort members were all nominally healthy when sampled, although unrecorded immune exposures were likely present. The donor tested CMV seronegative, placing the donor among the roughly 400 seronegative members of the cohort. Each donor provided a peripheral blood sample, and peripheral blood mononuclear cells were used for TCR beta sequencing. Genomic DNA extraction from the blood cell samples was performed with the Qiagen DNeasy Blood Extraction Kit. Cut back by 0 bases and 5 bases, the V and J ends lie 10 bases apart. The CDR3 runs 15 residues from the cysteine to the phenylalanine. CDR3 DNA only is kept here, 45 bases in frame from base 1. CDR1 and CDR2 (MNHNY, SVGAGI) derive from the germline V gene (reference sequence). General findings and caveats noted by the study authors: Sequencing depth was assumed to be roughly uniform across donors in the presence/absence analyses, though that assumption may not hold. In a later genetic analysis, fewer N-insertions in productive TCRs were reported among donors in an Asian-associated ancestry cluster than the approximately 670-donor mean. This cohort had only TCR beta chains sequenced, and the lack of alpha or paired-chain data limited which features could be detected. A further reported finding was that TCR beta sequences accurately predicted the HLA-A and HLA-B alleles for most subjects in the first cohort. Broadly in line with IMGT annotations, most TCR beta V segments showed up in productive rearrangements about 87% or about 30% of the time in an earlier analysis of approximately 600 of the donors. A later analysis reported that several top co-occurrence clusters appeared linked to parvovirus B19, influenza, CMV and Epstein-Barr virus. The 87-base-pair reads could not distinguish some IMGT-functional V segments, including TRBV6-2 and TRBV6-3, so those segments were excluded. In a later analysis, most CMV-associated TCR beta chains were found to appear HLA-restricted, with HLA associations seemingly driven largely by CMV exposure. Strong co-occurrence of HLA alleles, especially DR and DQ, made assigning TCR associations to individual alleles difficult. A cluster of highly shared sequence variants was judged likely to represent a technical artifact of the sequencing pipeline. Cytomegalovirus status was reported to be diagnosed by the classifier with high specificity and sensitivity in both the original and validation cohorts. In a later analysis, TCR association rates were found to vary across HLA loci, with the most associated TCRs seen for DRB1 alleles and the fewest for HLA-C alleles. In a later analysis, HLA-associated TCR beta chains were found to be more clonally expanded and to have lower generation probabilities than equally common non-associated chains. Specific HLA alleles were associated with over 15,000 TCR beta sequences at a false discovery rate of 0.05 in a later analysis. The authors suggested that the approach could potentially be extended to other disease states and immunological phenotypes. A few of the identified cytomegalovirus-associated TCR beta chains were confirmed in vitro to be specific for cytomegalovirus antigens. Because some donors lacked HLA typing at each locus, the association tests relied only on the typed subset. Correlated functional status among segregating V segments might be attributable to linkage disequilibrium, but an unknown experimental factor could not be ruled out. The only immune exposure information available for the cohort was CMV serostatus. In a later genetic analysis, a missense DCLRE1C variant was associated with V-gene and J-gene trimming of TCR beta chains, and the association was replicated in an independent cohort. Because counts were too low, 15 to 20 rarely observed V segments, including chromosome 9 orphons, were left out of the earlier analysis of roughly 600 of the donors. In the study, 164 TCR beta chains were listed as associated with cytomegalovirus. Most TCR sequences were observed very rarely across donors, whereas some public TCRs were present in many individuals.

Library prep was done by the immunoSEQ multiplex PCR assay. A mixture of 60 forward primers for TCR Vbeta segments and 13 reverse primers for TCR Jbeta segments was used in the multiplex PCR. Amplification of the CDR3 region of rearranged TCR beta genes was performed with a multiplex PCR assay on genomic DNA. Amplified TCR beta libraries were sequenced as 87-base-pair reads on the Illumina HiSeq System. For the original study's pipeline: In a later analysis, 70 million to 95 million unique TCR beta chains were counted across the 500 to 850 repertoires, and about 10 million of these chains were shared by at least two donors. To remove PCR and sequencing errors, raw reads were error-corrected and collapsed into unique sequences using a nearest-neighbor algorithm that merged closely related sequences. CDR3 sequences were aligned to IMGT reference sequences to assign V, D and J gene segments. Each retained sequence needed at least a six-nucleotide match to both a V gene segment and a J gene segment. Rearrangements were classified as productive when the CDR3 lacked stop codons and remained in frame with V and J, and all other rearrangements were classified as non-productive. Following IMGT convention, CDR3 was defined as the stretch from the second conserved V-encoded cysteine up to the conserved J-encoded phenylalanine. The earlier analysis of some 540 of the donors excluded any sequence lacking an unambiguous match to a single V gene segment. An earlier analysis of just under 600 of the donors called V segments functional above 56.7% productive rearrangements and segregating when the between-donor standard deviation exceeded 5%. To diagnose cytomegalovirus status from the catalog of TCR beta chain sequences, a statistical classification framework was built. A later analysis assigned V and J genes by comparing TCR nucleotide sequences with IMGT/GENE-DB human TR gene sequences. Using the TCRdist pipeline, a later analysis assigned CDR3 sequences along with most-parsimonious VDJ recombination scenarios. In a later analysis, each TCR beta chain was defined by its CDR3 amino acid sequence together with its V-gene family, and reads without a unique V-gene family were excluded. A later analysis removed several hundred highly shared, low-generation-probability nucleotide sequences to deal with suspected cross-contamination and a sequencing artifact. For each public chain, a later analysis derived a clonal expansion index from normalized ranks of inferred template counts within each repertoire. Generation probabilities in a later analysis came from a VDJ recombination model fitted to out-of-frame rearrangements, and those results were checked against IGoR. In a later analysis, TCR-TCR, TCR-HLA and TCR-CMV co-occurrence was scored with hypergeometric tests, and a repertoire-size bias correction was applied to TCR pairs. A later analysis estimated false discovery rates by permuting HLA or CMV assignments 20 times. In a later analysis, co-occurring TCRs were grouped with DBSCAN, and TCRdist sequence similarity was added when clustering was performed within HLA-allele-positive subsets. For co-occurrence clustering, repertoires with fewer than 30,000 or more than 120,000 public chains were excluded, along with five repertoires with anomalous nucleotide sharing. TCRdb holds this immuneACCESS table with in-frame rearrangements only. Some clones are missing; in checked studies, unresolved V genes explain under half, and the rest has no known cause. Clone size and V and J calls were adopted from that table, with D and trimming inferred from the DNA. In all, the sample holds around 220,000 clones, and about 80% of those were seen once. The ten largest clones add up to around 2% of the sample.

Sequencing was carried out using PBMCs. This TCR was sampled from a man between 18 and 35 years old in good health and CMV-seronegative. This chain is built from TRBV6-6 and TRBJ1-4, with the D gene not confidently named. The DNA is TGTGCCAGCAGTTACTCGAACGGGGTCAATGAAAAACTGTTTTTT. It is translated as CASSYSNGVNEKLFF.